This T cell receptor beta chain was identified in a study of shared clonotypes between healthy human individuals. Using immunoSEQ multiplex PCR, the repertoire was profiled, and TCRdb retains in-frame clones only, with some absent. This sample has about 800,000 clones, with around 96% found just once. V lost 0 bases and J lost 3, with 12 bases in between. Germline V gives CDR1 SGHNT, CDR2 YYREEE (reference sequence). CDR3 length equals 15 residues. CD8 cells classed as naive were CD45RO-negative and positively selected for CCR7, excluding terminally differentiated effector memory CD45RA+ cells. Within Nashville, Tennessee resided all donors, each a Caucasian adult.

The specimen was naive CD8+ T cells sorted from blood. The receptor's source is a man younger than 40 in good health. V gene TRBV5-4 combines with J gene TRBJ1-2, with D uncertain. CDR3 protein: CASSLGEGGDYGYTF. The CDR3 DNA reads as TGTGCCAGCAGCTTGGGTGAGGGCGGGGACTATGGCTACACCTTC.